This is a list of T cell receptor beta chains from one sample in a study of blood T cell repertoires in COVID-19. Profiling relied on immunoSEQ multiplex PCR, and the TCRdb table lists in-frame clones only, not all of them. The data show about 74,000 clones, around four fifths seen once. The sample taken for sequencing was peripheral blood. The receptors shown here come from a man aged 65 to 85 with acute or convalescent COVID-19. CDR3s include the opening cysteine and the closing phenylalanine or tryptophan. Rows give clone size only sometimes, using once, few, many, or a class for an expanded clone.

V gene	J gene	clone size	CDR3 protein
TRBV30	TRBJ1-2	.	CAWSVQVNYGYTF
TRBV15	TRBJ2-1	.	CATSRDRAGNEQFF
TRBV28	TRBJ1-1	.	CANSRGRGTEAFF
TRBV6-6	TRBJ1-3	.	CASRETTGNTIYF
TRBV6-6	TRBJ1-2	.	CASSPRQFYGYTF
TRBV7-3	TRBJ1-1	.	CASSLQGGNTEAFF
TRBV29-1	TRBJ1-5	.	CSVGRGSNQPQHF
TRBV9	TRBJ2-7	.	CASSPKGEQYF
TRBV4-1	TRBJ2-2	.	CASSQDFSGETGELFF
TRBV28	TRBJ2-5	once	CASSLTGTGGLETQYF
TRBV5-1	TRBJ1-1	.	CASSLGSGTGSSEAFF
TRBV6-5	TRBJ1-1	.	CASSYSSRTEAFF
TRBV9	TRBJ2-5	.	CASSVETAVQETQYF
TRBV2	TRBJ2-1	few	CASSGSGQGLYEQFF
TRBV10-3	TRBJ2-7	.	CAISVRDREGEQYF
TRBV15	TRBJ1-1	.	CATSRDRVMNTEAFF
TRBV9	TRBJ2-7	.	CASGDGRYEQYF
TRBV21-1	TRBJ2-7	.	CASSPRDTTLEQYF
TRBV20-1	TRBJ2-1	.	CSASSGRAVSYNEQFF
TRBV3-1/TRBV3-2	TRBJ1-3	once	CASSQAWGGNSGNTIYF
TRBV19	TRBJ1-1	.	CASSIDTRTRRAEAFF